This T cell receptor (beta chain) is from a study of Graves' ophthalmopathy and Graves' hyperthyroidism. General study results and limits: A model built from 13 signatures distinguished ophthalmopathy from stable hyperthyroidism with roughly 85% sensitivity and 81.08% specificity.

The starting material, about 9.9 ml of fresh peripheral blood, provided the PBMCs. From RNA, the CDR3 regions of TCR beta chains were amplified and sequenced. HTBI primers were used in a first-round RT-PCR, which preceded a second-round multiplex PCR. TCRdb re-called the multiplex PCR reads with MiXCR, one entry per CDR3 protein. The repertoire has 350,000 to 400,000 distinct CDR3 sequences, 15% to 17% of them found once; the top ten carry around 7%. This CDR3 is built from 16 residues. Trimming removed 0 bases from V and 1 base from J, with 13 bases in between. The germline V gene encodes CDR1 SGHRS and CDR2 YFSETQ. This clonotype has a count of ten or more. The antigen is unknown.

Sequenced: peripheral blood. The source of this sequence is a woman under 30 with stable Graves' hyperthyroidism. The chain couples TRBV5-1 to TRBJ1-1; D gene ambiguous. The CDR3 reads CASSLEAGIGNTEAFF. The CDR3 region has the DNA TGCGCCAGCAGCTTGGAAGCGGGGATCGGGAACACTGAAGCTTTCTTT.